A single sample gave rise to the 22 T cell receptor beta chains below, sequenced in a study of shared clonotypes between healthy human individuals. Repertoires were generated with immunoSEQ multiplex PCR, while TCRdb's copy carries only in-frame clones and drops some. Of 740,000 or so clones listed, around 73% are singletons. Sequencing was carried out using memory CD4+ T cells sorted from blood. As to subset: CD45RA-negative fraction. The receptors were sampled from a woman between 25 and 40 years old in good health.

The V gene is TRBV25-1, the J gene TRBJ2-1, with D tentatively TRBD2 (6 bases). CDR3 length equals 15 residues. Germline-derived CDR1 and CDR2 are MGHDK and SYGVNS. Trimming pared 1 base from V and 5 bases from J, leaving 12 bases between. CDR3 coding DNA: TGTGCCAGCAGTGAATCGGAGCGGGTCGACAATGAGCAGTTCTTC. Protein sequence: CASSESERVDNEQFF.

This chain joins TRBV27 and TRBJ2-5; D might be TRBD2 (5 bases). The germline CDR1 and CDR2 sequences are MNHEY and SMNVEV (reference sequence). Trimming took off 3 bases at V and 5 bases at J, with 13 bases between the two ends. The CDR3 contains 14 residues. The CDR3 DNA reads TGTGCCAGCAGTTTGGACTGGGCAAGGGAGACCCAGTACTTC. It encodes CASSLDWARETQYF.

This rearrangement joins TRBV5-8 to TRBJ2-7; no reliable D call. The CDR3 loop spans 14 amino acids. The V end was cut by 7 bases, the J end by 3 bases, with 17 bases between. CDR1 and CDR2 from the germline V gene are SGHTS and YDEGEE. CDR3 residues: CASATGPGLYEQYF. The CDR3 nucleotides read TGTGCCAGCGCCACCGGTCCTGGGCTCTACGAGCAGTACTTC.

In its sample, this clone was seen a few times. The gene calls are TRBV5-4 and TRBJ2-3; 7 bases map to TRBD1. Trimming cost V 3 bases and J 3 bases; bases outside gene matches: 4. The length of the CDR3 is 14 residues. Germline lookup yields CDR1 SGHNT and CDR2 YYREEE (reference sequence). CDR3 coding DNA: TGTGCCAGCAGCTCCAAACAGGGGACAGATACGCAGTATTTT. Amino acid sequence: CASSSKQGTDTQYF.

This clone showed up many times. Other DNA sequences in the same sample also yield this CDR3. J is TRBJ1-5 and V is TRBV27, with unresolved D. Germline CDR1 MNHEY, CDR2 SMNVEV (reference sequence). Trimming took 3 bases from V and 5 from J, leaving 11 bases between them. There are 14 residues in the CDR3. CDR3 amino acids: CASSFGIGDQPQHF. The CDR3 coding sequence is TGTGCCAGCAGTTTCGGGATCGGGGATCAGCCCCAGCATTTT.

The chain uses TRBV19 and TRBJ1-2, with TRBD1 as a possible D gene (5 bases). This CDR3 has 15 residues. Germline CDR1 is LNHDA and CDR2 is SQIVND (reference sequence). The germline V and J ends were trimmed by 7 bases and 0 bases, with 15 bases remaining between them. The CDR3 DNA sequence: TGTGCCAGTACCACGGGTGGGGCTTCTAACTATGGCTACACCTTC. Protein product: CASTTGGASNYGYTF.

The chain recombines TRBV28 with TRBJ2-5; 8 bases match TRBD2. Germline V gene sequence: CDR1 MDHEN, CDR2 SYDVKM. The trim removed 4 bases at V and 2 bases at J, leaving 9 bases unmatched. The CDR3 runs to 16 residues. This CDR3 is CASSSIFERGQETQYF. The CDR3 bases are TGTGCCAGCAGTTCGATTTTCGAGCGGGGGCAAGAGACCCAGTACTTC. The variable domain in full, with the rest retrieved from reference TRBV28 and TRBJ2-5, is DVKVTQSSRYLVKRTGEKVFLECVQDMDHENMFWYRQDPGLGLRLIYFSYDVKMKEKGDIPEGYSVSREKKERFSLILESASTNQTSMYLCASSSIFERGQETQYFGPGTRLLVL.

As DNA, the CDR3 is TGTGCTAGTGGTTTCGGGGTGGTAGAGACCCAGTACTTC. Amino acid sequence: CASGFGVVETQYF. The chain combines TRBV12-5 with TRBJ2-5, with D perhaps TRBD2 (5 bases). The CDR3 is 13 amino acids. V lost 3 bases and J 4 bases, leaving 9 bases between the germline ends. The germline gives CDR1 LGHNT, CDR2 FRNRAP.

The chain combines TRBV28 with TRBJ2-3; possible D gene TRBD2, 5 bases. CDR3 length: 13 amino acids. Looked up from germline, CDR1 is MDHEN and CDR2 is SYDVKM. V lost 5 bases to trimming and J lost 12 bases, with 18 bases between them. This chain's CDR3 is CASSRARTSPQYF. The CDR3 coding sequence is TGTGCCAGCAGTCGGGCCAGGACTTCTCCCCAGTATTTT.

The chain recombines TRBV25-1 with TRBJ2-7; TRBD2 matches 9 bases. Germline-derived CDR1 and CDR2 are MGHDK and SYGVNS. There are 15 residues in the CDR3. V lost 4 bases, J lost 5 bases, and 9 bases stayed unmatched. The DNA for the CDR3 is TGTGCCAGCAGTGTGAGCTTAGCGGGAGTCCACGAGCAGTACTTC. It translates to CASSVSLAGVHEQYF.

The gene calls are TRBV28 and TRBJ2-7, with D unclear. The CDR3 consists of 12 residues. Germline CDR1 reads MDHEN; CDR2 reads SYDVKM. The V gene lost 5 bases and the J gene lost 3 bases, with 8 bases spanning the gap. CDR3 sequence reads: CASSPFLYEQYF. The CDR3 DNA follows: TGTGCCAGCAGTCCATTCCTCTACGAGCAGTACTTC.

The chain joins TRBV28 to TRBJ1-2; D gene uncertain. This CDR3 has 15 residues. CDR1 MDHEN and CDR2 SYDVKM come from the germline V gene. Deletions cut 5 bases from V and 8 bases from J, with 21 bases between. The CDR3 bases are TGTGCCAGCAGTGCCTACCTCAGTGGGGTCGACGGCTACACCTTC. Its translation: CASSAYLSGVDGYTF.

J is TRBJ2-1 and V is TRBV11-2; D uncertain. This CDR3 region has 15 residues. V shed 5 bases and J shed 0 bases, with 11 bases lying between them. From germline, CDR1 is SGHAT and CDR2 FQNNGV. CDR3 amino acids: CASSAAASSYNEQFF. CDR3 DNA: TGTGCCAGCAGCGCCGCTGCTAGCTCCTACAATGAGCAGTTCTTC.

This clone was seen a handful of times. The J gene is TRBJ2-3, the V gene TRBV6-5; 7 bases line up with TRBD2. The CDR3 is 15 amino acids. CDR1 MNHEY and CDR2 SVGAGI come from the germline V gene. Losses at the gene ends were 6 bases for V and 2 bases for J; bases not matched to a gene: 8. CDR3 nucleotide sequence: TGTGCCAGCAGAAGGGACTACCAAATCACAGATACGCAGTATTTT. Its translation is CASRRDYQITDTQYF.

Notes on this clone: A read error may account for a junction end that differs from germline. The gene calls are TRBV14 and TRBJ2-1; either TRBD1 or TRBD2 may supply D (5 bases each). This CDR3 region has 13 residues. Germline-derived CDR1 and CDR2 are SGHDN and FVKESK. This CDR3 reads CASSPRLRDVGIF. DNA for the CDR3: TGTGCCAGCAGCCCCCGACTCCGGGACGTTGGAATCTTC.

The chain links TRBV2 to TRBJ2-7; D is ambiguous. Germline-derived CDR1 and CDR2 are SNHLY and FYNNEI. Trimming shortened V by 4 bases and J by 4 bases, and 8 bases separated the two germline ends. CDR3 size: 12 residues. CDR3 in amino acids: CASSVLGYEQYF. In DNA form, the CDR3 reads TGTGCCAGCAGTGTCTTGGGATACGAGCAGTACTTC.

The chain uses TRBV7-9 and TRBJ2-7, with a possible D match to TRBD1 (6 bases). The CDR3 extends over 14 amino acids. CDR1 SEHNR and CDR2 FQNEAQ come from the germline V gene (reference sequence). The germline V and J ends were trimmed by 7 bases and 3 bases, with 16 bases remaining between them. In DNA, the CDR3 is TGTGCCAGCACCTCTGCAAACAGGGACTACGAGCAGTACTTC. As protein: CASTSANRDYEQYF.

This clone appeared a few times. This rearrangement joins TRBV6-4 to TRBJ1-1; D remains unclear. This CDR3 region has 10 residues. Germline CDR1 and CDR2: MRHNA and SNTAGT. V was trimmed by 9 bases and J by 12 bases, leaving 14 bases between them. In DNA form, the CDR3 reads TGTGCCAGAAACTCGGAACAGACTTTCTTT. Translated: CARNSEQTFF.

The rearrangement uses TRBV6-5 and TRBJ2-2; D remains ambiguous. Trimming took 8 bases from V and 0 from J, leaving 10 bases between them. The CDR3 contains 14 residues. The germline CDR1 and CDR2 sequences are MNHEY and SVGAGI. CDR3 sequence: CASLATANTGELFF. In DNA, the CDR3 is TGTGCCAGCTTAGCAACAGCGAACACCGGGGAGCTGTTTTTT.

The V gene is TRBV7-9, the J gene TRBJ2-7; D call uncertain. The CDR3 consists of 14 residues. Germline loops: CDR1 SEHNR, CDR2 FQNEAQ (reference sequence). The V gene lost 6 bases and the J gene lost 7 bases, with 19 bases spanning the gap. The CDR3 reads CASSVMVGVREQYF. In DNA, the CDR3 is TGTGCCAGCAGTGTCATGGTTGGGGTGAGGGAGCAGTACTTC.

This chain links TRBV5-6 with TRBJ2-1; possible D gene TRBD1, 5 bases. V lost 1 base and J 4 bases, leaving 18 bases between the germline ends. The germline V gene encodes CDR1 SGHDT and CDR2 YYEEEE. The CDR3 is 17 amino acids. The CDR3 nucleotides read TGTGCCAGCAGCTTGTTATCTTCCCAGGGTCCGTACAATGAGCAGTTCTTC. It encodes CASSLLSSQGPYNEQFF.

This clone came up once. The chain recombines TRBV5-1 with TRBJ1-5, with D tentatively TRBD1 (5 bases). Trimming pared 3 bases from V and 2 bases from J, leaving 18 bases between. This CDR3 comprises 17 residues. The germline V gene has CDR1 SGHRS and CDR2 YFSETQ. The CDR3 here is CASSCRDGSFGNQPQHF. In nucleotides, the CDR3 is TGCGCCAGCAGCTGCCGGGACGGGAGTTTTGGCAATCAGCCCCAGCATTTT.